One sample yielded the 18 T cell receptor beta chains listed below, sequenced in a study of T cells in Graves' hyperthyroidism and ophthalmopathy. Regions amplified from RNA transcripts were the TCR beta CDR3 regions. RT-PCR in the first round (using the HTBI primer set) targeted the TCR CDR3. TCRdb re-analysed the multiplex PCR reads in MiXCR, keeping a single row per CDR3 protein. The table has about 400,000 distinct CDR3 sequences, about 13% seen once. Sequenced: blood. Source of these receptors: a woman aged 18 to 35 with Graves' hyperthyroidism.

In its sample, this clonotype was seen many times. The rearrangement links TRBV20-1 to TRBJ2-5, with TRBD1 as a possible D gene (6 bases). Germline V gene data show CDR1 as DFQATT and CDR2 as SNEGSKA (reference sequence). This CDR3 is built from 15 residues. The V end was cut by 3 bases, the J end by 5 bases, with 19 bases between. The CDR3 bases are TGCAGTGCTAGCCCGGTAACAGGGTTAGGCGAGACCCAGTACTTC. It translates to CSASPVTGLGETQYF.

As concerns this clonotype: A much larger clone lies one base from this, so it may be a read error. This chain links TRBV29-1 with TRBJ2-7; possible D gene TRBD2, 5 bases. Germline V CDR1 and CDR2: SQVTM, ANQGSEA. Between the trimmed V and J ends, which lost 1 base and 0 bases, there was a span of 10 bases. The CDR3 loop spans 14 amino acids. The CDR3 here is CSVEGLEGSYEQYF. In nucleotides, the CDR3 is TGCAGCGTTGAAGGGCTCGAGGGCTCCTACGAGCAGTACTTC.

This clonotype has only a few counts. V is TRBV9 and J is TRBJ2-6; tentatively, D is TRBD2 (6 bases). This CDR3 is 18 amino acids long. The V gene's germline CDR1 is SGDLS and CDR2 YYNGEE. Trimming stripped 0 bases from V and 4 bases from J, with 17 bases between. CDR3 coding DNA: TGTGCCAGCAGCGTAGCAGTCCGGGGGAACACCGGGGCCAACGTCCTGACTTTC. It is translated as CASSVAVRGNTGANVLTF.

Only a few counts were recorded for this clonotype. This chain uses TRBV6-2 or TRBV6-3 with TRBJ1-3; D is uncertain. This CDR3 is 12 amino acids long. V was pared by 6 bases and J by 6 bases, with 9 bases between. Germline CDR1 is MNHEY and CDR2 is SVGEGT. As DNA, the CDR3 is TGTGCCAGCAGCGGCGGACTAAACACCATATATTTT. Translation gives CASSGGLNTIYF.

This clonotype has just a few counts. This may arise from a read error, as a much more abundant clone is one base away. The V and J genes are TRBV2 and TRBJ1-6, with TRBD1 matching 11 bases. The V gene's germline CDR1 is SNHLY and CDR2 FYNNEI. V lost 8 bases, J lost 6 bases, and 6 bases stayed unmatched. CDR3 length equals 15 residues. The CDR3 DNA reads TGTGCCAGCGGTGGACAGGGGGCGCCTAATTCACCCCTCCACTTT. It specifies CASGGQGAPNSPLHF.

This clonotype has ten or more counts. The chain carries TRBV20-1 and TRBJ2-3, with 14 positions matching TRBD2. Germline-derived CDR1 and CDR2 are DFQATT and SNEGSKA (reference sequence). This CDR3 is 15 amino acids long. V shed 6 bases and J 0 bases; nucleotides not matched to a gene: 2. The CDR3 loop is CSAGTSGSSTDTQYF. The CDR3 region has the DNA TGCAGTGCGGGGACTAGCGGGAGTAGCACAGATACGCAGTATTTT.

Regarding this clonotype: This could be a read error, since a much larger clone is one nucleotide away. This chain joins TRBV24-1 and TRBJ2-1; a possible D gene is TRBD1 (6 bases). V lost 2 bases to trimming and J lost 0 bases, with 10 bases between them. CDR1 is KGHDR and CDR2 is SFDVKD in the germline V gene. The CDR3 runs to 16 residues. The CDR3 is CATSDSDRSSYNEQFF. The CDR3 region has the DNA TGTGCCACCAGTGATTCAGACAGGAGCTCCTACAATGAGCAGTTCTTC.

This chain connects TRBV25-1 to TRBJ2-3; D gene uncertain. The CDR3 contains 13 residues. The germline CDR1 and CDR2 sequences are MGHDK and SYGVNS. The V gene lost 0 bases and the J gene lost 6 bases, with 7 bases spanning the gap. The CDR3, as DNA: TGTGCCAGCAGTGAATATGTAGATGATACGCAGTATTTT. Its translation: CASSEYVDDTQYF. Using reference TRBV25-1 and TRBJ2-3 for the parts outside the CDR3, the full variable domain is EADIYQTPRYLVIGTGKKITLECSQTMGHDKMYWYQQDPGMELHLIHYSYGVNSTEKGDLSSESTVSRIRTEHFPLTLESARPSHTSQYLCASSEYVDDTQYFGPGTRLTVL.

This clonotype was detected ten times or more. The V and J genes are TRBV7-2 and TRBJ2-3, with D hard to call. Germline CDR1 is SGHTA and CDR2 is FQGNSA. CDR3 size: 15 residues. Trimming left V 3 bases short and J 5 bases short, with 15 bases between. CDR3 loop: CASSLGQTRIDTQYF. The CDR3 nucleotides read TGTGCCAGCAGCTTGGGTCAGACGAGGATAGATACGCAGTATTTT.

The sample holds many counts of this clonotype. The rearrangement joins TRBV14 to TRBJ2-1, with D tentatively TRBD1 (5 bases). Looked up from germline, CDR1 is SGHDN and CDR2 is FVKESK. Trimming removed 0 bases at V and 8 bases at J, with 20 bases between. The length of the CDR3 is 17 residues. CDR3 sequence reads: CASSQEAGSEWVDEQFF. The CDR3 nucleotides read TGTGCCAGCAGCCAAGAAGCAGGGTCGGAGTGGGTCGATGAGCAGTTCTTC.

This clonotype was detected ten times or more. The chain recombines TRBV5-1 with TRBJ2-7, with TRBD2 matching 7 bases. The CDR3 has 14 residues. Germline CDR1 reads SGHRS; CDR2 reads YFSETQ. V gave up 4 bases and J gave up 7 bases; unmatched junction bases: 11. The CDR3 sequence is CASSVELASGEQYF. The DNA of the CDR3 is TGCGCCAGCAGCGTTGAACTAGCGTCGGGAGAGCAGTACTTC.

The chain combines TRBV6-1 with TRBJ2-2; TRBD1 might be the D (6 bases). There are 15 residues in the CDR3. Per germline, CDR1 MNHNS and CDR2 SASEGT. V was shortened by 6 bases and J by 0 bases, with 11 bases between the two germline ends. This CDR3 reads CASSRTASNTGELFF. In DNA, the CDR3 is TGTGCCAGCAGCCGGACAGCCTCGAACACCGGGGAGCTGTTTTTT.

This clonotype has at least ten counts. Germline and junction disagree at one end, which may indicate a read error. The chain employs TRBV7-9 and TRBJ1-4, with D possibly TRBD1 on 5 matching bases. Per the germline V gene, CDR1 is SEHNR and CDR2 is FQNEAQ (reference sequence). The CDR3 covers 14 residues. The CDR3 coding sequence is TGTGCCAGCAGCCTGATCGGGACTAACGAAAAACTGTTTTTT. This encodes CASSLIGTNEKLFF.

The rearrangement uses TRBV7-9 and TRBJ2-1; 10 positions match TRBD1. J gave up 12 bases and V 4 bases, and 9 bases lay outside the gene matches. The CDR3 is 14 amino acids. Per germline, CDR1 SEHNR and CDR2 FQNEAQ (reference sequence). The CDR3 nucleotides read TGTGCCAGCAGCTATGGACAGGGGGTGTTCGGGCAGTTCTTC. This encodes CASSYGQGVFGQFF.

The chain links TRBV4-1 to TRBJ1-3; maybe TRBD1 (5 bases). Trimming left V 1 base short and J 4 bases short, with 11 bases between. The length of the CDR3 is 15 residues. The germline CDR1 and CDR2 sequences are MGHRA and YSYEKL. CDR3 amino acids: CASSQVGTGGNTIYF. The CDR3 bases are TGCGCCAGCAGCCAAGTGGGAACAGGCGGAAACACCATATATTTT.

This clonotype occurred many times. The chain recombines TRBV24-1 with TRBJ2-1; a weak D match, TRBD1 (6 bases). The ends were cut back, 4 bases at V and 6 bases at J, with 12 bases in the middle. The germline V gene encodes CDR1 KGHDR and CDR2 SFDVKD. CDR3 size: 14 residues. The CDR3 DNA sequence: TGTGCCACCAGTGAGACCCAGGGGAGCAATGAGCAGTTCTTC. Translated: CATSETQGSNEQFF.

The chain combines TRBV13 with TRBJ2-2; tentatively, D is TRBD2 (6 bases). The CDR3 length is 14 residues. CDR1 is PRHDT and CDR2 is FYEKMQ in the germline V gene (reference sequence). Trimming left V 6 bases short and J 5 bases short, with 13 bases between. The CDR3 DNA reads as TGTGCCAGCAGAAAAGTGGGGGGAACCGGGGAGCTGTTTTTT. Its translation is CASRKVGGTGELFF. Combining the CDR3 with reference TRBV13 and TRBJ2-2 gives the whole variable domain AAGVIQSPRHLIKEKRETATLKCYPIPRHDTVYWYQQGPGQDPQFLISFYEKMQSDKGSIPDRFSAQQFSDYHSELNMSSLELGDSALYFCASRKVGGTGELFFGEGSRLTVL.

This clonotype occurred many times. The rearrangement links TRBV20-1 to TRBJ2-5; D is possibly TRBD2 (6 bases). V lost 0 bases, J lost 0 bases, and 11 bases lay in between. The germline CDR1 and CDR2 sequences are DFQATT and SNEGSKA (reference sequence). This CDR3 has 15 amino acids. The CDR3 bases are TGCAGTGCTAGAGAGCGGGGCTGGTACCAAGAGACCCAGTACTTC. This gives the protein CSARERGWYQETQYF.